The sequence of this T cell receptor beta chain was determined in a study of blood T cell repertoires in COVID-19. In this sample, this clone turned up once. Repertoires were generated with immunoSEQ multiplex PCR, while TCRdb's copy carries only in-frame clones and drops some. The repertoire holds 150,000 to 200,000 clones, with around 85% as singletons. Sequencing input: peripheral blood. This sequence was found in a man aged 50 to 60 with active or convalescent COVID-19.

DNA of the CDR3: TGCGCCAGCAGCCAAGCTACTTGGGACAGGGGTTATGCATATGGCTACACCTTC. This codes for CASSQATWDRGYAYGYTF. The genes are TRBV4-3 and TRBJ1-2; TRBD1 matches 10 bases. From germline, CDR1 is LGHNA and CDR2 YSLEER. The V segment lost 1 base and the J segment 5 bases; nucleotides outside the gene matches: 13. The CDR3 runs to 18 residues.